This T cell receptor beta chain was observed in a study of blood T cells in healthy people across ages. CDR1 is MGHDK and CDR2 is SYGVNS in the germline V gene. The CDR3 contains 14 residues. Between the trimmed V and J ends, which lost 7 bases and 4 bases, there was a span of 15 bases. Through a sample-barcoded 5' primer and a J-beta primer mix, a second PCR was run for roughly 7 to 12 cycles. MiXCR was run by TCRdb on the 5' RACE reads, yielding one entry per CDR3 protein. The data contain more than 650,000 distinct CDR3 sequences, over 20% of them singletons. The chain links TRBV25-1 to TRBJ2-3, with D unclear. The origin of this receptor is a man aged 65 to 85 in good health. Sequencing was carried out using blood. CDR3 loop: CASKKAAAADTQYF. CDR3 in DNA: TGTGCCAGCAAGAAGGCCGCGGCCGCAGATACGCAGTATTTT.